These 22 T cell receptor beta chains were sequenced from one sample in a study of CD8+CD57+ T cells in acquired aplastic anemia. TCR beta VDJ and CDR3 profiling used genomic DNA as template. Each CDR3 protein gets one entry after TCRdb re-called the reads with MiXCR. The profile shows 150,000 to 180,000 distinct CDR3 sequences, just over 50% of them singletons. Patients chosen for sequencing had shown CD8+CD57+ cell expansion by flow cytometry. Sequenced sample: sorted CD4+, CD8+, or CD8+CD57+ T cells (not recorded which) from PBMCs. The receptors originated from a human donor with aplastic anemia.

Concerning this clonotype: The junction and the germline gene differ at one end; a read error may be behind it. The CDR3 DNA reads TGTGCCAGCAGCCAAGTTCGCCATGGTGGTAAAGTCTTC. Its protein product is CASSQVRHGGKVF. The V call is TRBV14, the J call TRBJ2-7; no reliable D call. Per germline, CDR1 SGHDN and CDR2 FVKESK. This CDR3 has 13 residues.

The rearrangement links TRBV7-9 to TRBJ2-5; tentative D call: TRBD2 (5 bases). V lost 1 base and J lost 3, with 12 bases in between. The germline V gene has CDR1 SEHNR and CDR2 FQNEAQ (reference sequence). The CDR3 has 15 residues. DNA of the CDR3: TGTGCCAGCAGCTTAGTGCCGCGGGTGGAAGAGACCCAGTACTTC. Residues: CASSLVPRVEETQYF.

The sample holds many counts of this clonotype. CDR3 loop: CATSGGAWDTQYF. In DNA form, the CDR3 reads TGTGCCACCAGCGGGGGAGCCTGGGATACGCAGTATTTT. The chain has TRBV19 and TRBJ2-3; TRBD2 agrees at 8 bases. The CDR3 extends over 13 amino acids. Germline CDR1 is LNHDA and CDR2 is SQIVND (reference sequence). V was pared by 10 bases and J by 6 bases, with 9 bases of the junction left unmatched.

The chain joins TRBV7-9 to TRBJ1-5; D is unresolved. This CDR3 spans 12 amino acids. Germline V gene data show CDR1 as SEHNR and CDR2 as FQNEAQ (reference sequence). Trimming pared 5 bases from V and 8 bases from J, leaving 10 bases between. The CDR3 nucleotides read TGTGCCAGCAGCCCAGACGGAAAGCCCCAGCATTTT. Its protein is CASSPDGKPQHF.

This clonotype was counted between two and nine times. V usage is TRBV29-1 and J usage is TRBJ2-7; perhaps TRBD1 as D (6 bases). Trimming removed 3 bases from V and 4 bases from J, with 16 bases in between. The CDR3 totals 14 residues. Germline V lookup: CDR1 SQVTM, CDR2 ANQGSEA. CDR3 nucleotide sequence: TGCAGCGTTGAGGACCGCTCCGGACAGTACGAGCAGTACTTC. It encodes CSVEDRSGQYEQYF.

This clonotype turned up a few times. This chain links TRBV6-2 or TRBV6-3 with TRBJ2-3; 7 bases fit TRBD2. The CDR3 runs to 20 residues. The junction had 23 bases not matched to a gene; V was cut back by 2 bases and J by 6 bases. Germline V gene sequence: CDR1 MNHEY, CDR2 SVGEGT. CDR3 loop: CASSYPGHNQRLAVPDTQYF. The DNA of the CDR3 is TGTGCCAGCAGTTACCCCGGGCATAACCAACGACTAGCAGTTCCCGATACGCAGTATTTT.

This clonotype was seen only once. DNA for the CDR3: TGCGCCACCTCAACGGGGGGGGTGGCCAGCGGGGCCGAGACCCAGTACTTC. It specifies CATSTGGVASGAETQYF. The chain has TRBV4-1 and TRBJ2-5; 8 bases fit TRBD2. The germline CDR1 and CDR2 sequences are MGHRA and YSYEKL. The CDR3 consists of 17 residues. With 10 bases clipped from V and 5 bases from J, the junction kept 21 bases outside the gene matches.

This clonotype was counted between two and nine times. V usage is TRBV11-1 and J usage is TRBJ1-6, with D possibly TRBD1 on 6 matching bases. V dropped 10 bases and J dropped 3 bases, with 19 bases sitting between them. The CDR3 is 16 residues long. Per the germline V gene, CDR1 is SGHAT and CDR2 is FQDESV (reference sequence). CDR3 coding DNA: TGTGCCAAGGACAGCCATAAGACTCACTATAATTCACCCCTCCACTTT. Translation: CAKDSHKTHYNSPLHF.

The chain has TRBV24-1 and TRBJ2-3; D not certain. The CDR3 is made up of 13 amino acids. Germline V gives CDR1 KGHDR, CDR2 SFDVKD. V gave up 4 bases and J gave up 4 bases, with 8 bases separating them. CDR3 in amino acids: CATSEVSADTQYF. In nucleotides, the CDR3 is TGTGCCACCAGTGAGGTTTCGGCAGATACGCAGTATTTT.

With respect to this clonotype: This sequence may be a read error, since a much larger clone differs from it by one base. The rearrangement joins TRBV6-2 or TRBV6-3 to TRBJ2-6, with D perhaps TRBD1 (6 bases). Per germline, CDR1 MNHEY and CDR2 SVGEGT. This CDR3 has 15 residues. CDR3 in amino acids: CAGSYSGDGANVLTF. Here the CDR3 DNA reads TGTGCCGGCAGTTACTCAGGGGACGGGGCCAACGTCCTGACTTTC.

This clonotype has a count of ten or more. CDR3 loop: CASSYRHPDSLDYEQYF. The CDR3 nucleotides read TGTGCCAGCAGCTACCGCCACCCGGACAGCCTAGATTACGAGCAGTACTTC. The gene calls are TRBV7-9 and TRBJ2-7; a possible D gene is TRBD1 (6 bases). V lost 4 bases and J lost 4, with 23 bases in between. This CDR3 spans 17 amino acids. Germline CDR1 reads SEHNR; CDR2 reads FQNEAQ (reference sequence). Drawing the rest from reference TRBV7-9 and TRBJ2-7, the complete variable domain is DTGVSQNPRHKITKRGQNVTFRCDPISEHNRLYWYRQTLGQGPEFLTYFQNEAQLEKSRLLSDRFSAERPKGSFSTLEIQRTEQGDSAMYLCASSYRHPDSLDYEQYFGPGTRLTVT.

The chain couples TRBV25-1 to TRBJ2-1; 13 bases agree with TRBD2. The CDR3 extends over 15 amino acids. Germline-derived CDR1 and CDR2 are MGHDK and SYGVNS. V shed 1 base and J 10 bases; nucleotides not matched to a gene: 4. The CDR3 DNA reads as TGTGCCAGCAGTGAATCAACTAGCGGGAGGGCCGAGCAGTTCTTC. Translating gives CASSESTSGRAEQFF.

The rearrangement uses TRBV2 and TRBJ2-2; the D is unclear. The V gene's germline CDR1 is SNHLY and CDR2 FYNNEI. Trimming stripped 5 bases from V and 10 bases from J, with 17 bases between. This CDR3 is built from 14 residues. As DNA, the CDR3 is TGTGCCAGCAGTTTAAGCCTGACAAAGGAGGAGCTGTTTTTT. Translated, it gives CASSLSLTKEELFF.

This clonotype was counted only a few times. The gene calls are TRBV27 and TRBJ1-2, with 7 bases lining up with TRBD1. CDR1 is MNHEY, CDR2 SMNVEV, per germline (reference sequence). This CDR3 comprises 13 residues. J was trimmed by 5 bases and V by 8 bases; bases with no gene match: 8. The chain's CDR3 is CASSRQGGYGYTF. The CDR3 bases are TGTGCCAGCTCGCGACAGGGTGGTTATGGCTACACCTTC.

V gene TRBV24-1 combines with J gene TRBJ1-2; D remains unclear. The CDR3 covers 13 residues. The germline V and J ends were trimmed by 6 bases and 5 bases, with 12 bases remaining between them. CDR1 KGHDR and CDR2 SFDVKD come from the germline V gene. The chain's CDR3 is CATSRAGEYGYTF. The CDR3 DNA follows: TGTGCCACCAGTCGGGCAGGAGAGTATGGCTACACCTTC.

This clonotype was recorded at least ten times. This rearrangement joins TRBV4-1 to TRBJ2-3, with D possibly matching TRBD2 (7 bases). V lost 1 base to trimming and J lost 3 bases, with 11 bases between them. CDR1 MGHRA and CDR2 YSYEKL come from the germline V gene. The length of the CDR3 is 15 residues. Written as DNA, the CDR3 is TGCGCCAGCAGCCAAGCCCGGGGGGCTACAGATACGCAGTATTTT. Translated: CASSQARGATDTQYF.

This clonotype was recorded only once. The chain carries TRBV2 and TRBJ1-4; D gene unclear. The CDR3 runs 14 residues. CDR1 is SNHLY, CDR2 FYNNEI, per germline. V was pared by 3 bases and J by 5 bases, with 10 bases between. CDR3 region: CASSEGSRNEKLFF. As DNA, the CDR3 is TGTGCCAGCAGTGAGGGATCGAGAAATGAAAAACTGTTTTTT.

The chain recombines TRBV18 with TRBJ2-5; D tentatively reads TRBD1 or TRBD2 (6 bases each). Germline CDR1 is KGHSH and CDR2 is LQKENI. The CDR3 runs to 15 residues. The V end lost 2 bases, the J end lost 2 bases, and 12 bases lay between the germline ends. CDR3 loop: CASSPTSGAQETQYF. The CDR3 DNA reads as TGTGCCAGCTCACCAACCTCGGGGGCACAAGAGACCCAGTACTTC.

This clonotype showed up many times. The CDR3 sequence is CAIRGVVASANTGELFF. CDR3 coding DNA: TGTGCCATCAGGGGGGTGGTAGCTAGCGCGAACACCGGGGAGCTGTTTTTT. The gene calls are TRBV10-3 and TRBJ2-2; D may be TRBD2 (6 bases). The V end lost 6 bases, the J end lost 0 bases, and 17 bases lay between the germline ends. CDR1 and CDR2 (germline): ENHRY, SYGVKD. The CDR3 totals 17 residues.

Only a few counts were recorded for this clonotype. The chain carries TRBV20-1 and TRBJ2-7, with 14 bases matching TRBD2. V dropped 6 bases and J dropped 6; count of bases not matched to a gene: 16. CDR1 is DFQATT, CDR2 SNEGSKA, per germline (reference sequence). The CDR3 is made up of 17 amino acids. The CDR3 reads CSAKIWEGLAGGGEQYF. The DNA of the CDR3 is TGCAGTGCCAAGATTTGGGAAGGACTAGCGGGAGGTGGCGAGCAGTACTTC.

Many counts were recorded for this clonotype. This sequence joins TRBV19 and TRBJ2-3, with a weak D call TRBD2 (6 bases). V shed 0 bases and J shed 4 bases, with 8 bases lying between them. The CDR3 covers 14 residues. The germline CDR1 and CDR2 sequences are LNHDA and SQIVND (reference sequence). The CDR3 reads CASSIDCGADTQYF. The CDR3 region has the DNA TGTGCCAGTAGTATAGATTGCGGGGCAGATACGCAGTATTTT.

The chain uses TRBV25-1 and TRBJ1-2; D is perhaps TRBD1 (6 bases). V was cut by 6 bases and J by 6 bases, with 11 bases left in between. The CDR3 loop spans 12 amino acids. Germline V gives CDR1 MGHDK, CDR2 SYGVNS. The CDR3 here is CASSTDRNGYTF. CDR3 coding DNA: TGTGCCAGCAGCACGGACAGAAATGGCTACACCTTC.